This T cell receptor (beta chain) was captured in a study of blood T cell repertoires in COVID-19 (TCRdb year 2020). For the wider study: Collaborator samples came from the United States, Italy and Spain and covered acute and convalescent phases of COVID-19. The material from the prospective study consisted of cDNA or gDNA derived from T cells, B-cell-depleted T cells, or PBMCs. Subjects who had been exposed to COVID-19, were actively infected with it, or had recovered from it provided the deeply sampled blood TCRbeta repertoires that made up the dataset. The repertoires were released in a freely available public database meant as a resource for research on the immune response to SARS-CoV-2. The samples were drawn from two sources: the first 160 participants of the ongoing ImmuneRACE study, and 1,000 to 1,500 subjects contributed by 6 global collaborators. Sample metadata almost always included a de-identified subject ID, COVID-19 status, age in years and sex. HLA class I and class II types, where available, came from metadata supplied by the sample provider rather than from assay-based typing.

CDR1 and CDR2 are drawn from the germline V gene: SGHVS, FQNEAQ. V is shortened by 5 bases, J by 5 bases, and the region joining them spans 9 bases. The CDR3, cysteine through phenylalanine, is 13 amino acids long. The only DNA kept is the CDR3, 39 bases in frame from the first base. Comments on this clone: This receptor's antigen is unknown. The sample holds no much larger clone one base away, and base qualities are not on file.

Study-wide findings and limitations: The quantity of clinical and demographic metadata differed by source and by participant and was supplied without curation.

Each collaborating institution followed its own protocols to collect whole blood in K2EDTA tubes. For TCRbeta analysis, collaborators shipped samples as frozen whole blood, isolated PBMCs, or DNA extracted from either of those sample types. TCRbeta CDR3 regions were amplified from genomic DNA using the immunoSEQ Assay, a bias-controlled multiplex PCR. The original methods were these. Nucleated cell counts per sample were estimated from amplification of reference gene primers within the assay. To quantify the absolute abundance of each unique TCRbeta CDR3 rearrangement, sequence reads were collapsed and filtered. Productive Simpson clonality was computed per sample as the square root of Simpson's diversity index over productive rearrangements. TCRdb took over this immuneACCESS table, retaining in-frame rearrangements with V and J assigned. Such tables are incomplete; in checked studies, under half of the missing clones stem from an unresolved V gene, and the remainder is unexplained. Clone size and V and J calls were adopted from that table, with D and trimming inferred from the DNA. The sample table lists 35,000 to 45,000 clones, roughly 88% of them with a count of one. The ten largest clonotypes hold 30% to 35% of the sample.

The sequence came from a woman aged 80 or older with acute or convalescent COVID-19. The receptor chain draws on TRBV7-8 and TRBJ1-4, and possibly TRBD1, on 6 matching bases. Sequencing used peripheral blood. CDR3 region: CASSRDRNEKLFF. The DNA is TGTGCCAGCAGCCGAGACAGGAATGAAAAACTGTTTTTT.